A selection of T cell receptor beta chains follows, all from one sample in a study of beta chain features in type 1 diabetes. TCRdb keeps only in-frame clones here, not all; method: immunoSEQ multiplex PCR. The sample lists 300,000 or so clones; roughly an eighth were seen once. Sequenced input: naive CD4+ T cells from blood. The receptor set was obtained from a man aged 30 to 39 with type 1 diabetes. The CDR3 runs from the conserved cysteine through the conserved F or W. The D gene is left open where the match is weak. Some rows have no size entry. The others give once, few or many, or a class for an expanded clone.

>TRBJ1-1|TRBV7-9|few|-
TGTGCCAGCAGCACCGGGACTTCTGAAGCTTTCTTT
CASSTGTSEAFF
>TRBJ2-7|TRBV28|few|-
TGTGCCAGCAGTTTATGGGCGGTCCACGAGCAGTACTTC
CASSLWAVHEQYF
>TRBJ2-5|TRBV2|few|-
TGTGCCAGGATACTGGGGAACCGGCAGGGAAGGGAGACCCAGTACTTC
CARILGNRQGRETQYF
>TRBJ2-7|TRBV30|-|-
TGTGCCTGGATTAAGGCCGAGGATACTTACTACGAGCAGTACTTC
CAWIKAEDTYYEQYF
>TRBJ2-2|TRBV28|-|TRBD2
TGTGCCAGCAGAGGGACTAGCGGGAGACCCGGGGAGCTGTTTTTT
CASRGTSGRPGELFF
>TRBJ2-1|TRBV9|-|TRBD2
TGTGCCAGCAGCGTACGACTAGCGGGAGATGAGCAGTTCTTC
CASSVRLAGDEQFF
>TRBJ1-1|TRBV28|-|-
TGTGCCAGCAGTTTATCTGACAGGGAAGCTTTCTTT
CASSLSDREAFF
>TRBJ1-2|TRBV28|few|TRBD1
TGTGCCACCAGGGACAGACGAAACTATGGCTACACCTTC
CATRDRRNYGYTF
>TRBJ2-3|TRBV11-2|-|-
TGTGCCAGCCGCTCTTCCCGCGGGGAGAGGGTAGATACGCAGTATTTT
CASRSSRGERVDTQYF
>TRBJ2-2|TRBV2|-|-
TGTGCCAGCAGTGAATTAGGCGGAGGAGGAACCGGGGAGCTGTTTTTT
CASSELGGGGTGELFF
>TRBJ2-1|TRBV28|few|-
TGTGCCAGCAGTCCCCCATCCTACAATGAGCAGTTCTTC
CASSPPSYNEQFF
>TRBJ2-6|TRBV27|-|-
TGTGCCAGCAGTAGGTCGGGTGGGGCCAACGTCCTGACTTTC
CASSRSGGANVLTF
>TRBJ2-7|TRBV4-3|-|-
TGCGCCAGCAGCCAAACCATTAGCGAGTACGAGCAGTACTTC
CASSQTISEYEQYF
>TRBJ2-1|TRBV7-2|few|TRBD2
TGTGCCAGCAGCTTAACTGGCGGGAGGGGTGTCAATGAGCAGTTCTTC
CASSLTGGRGVNEQFF
>TRBJ2-3|TRBV9|-|-
TGTGCCAGCAGCGCTATCGAGGGCAGAAGCACAGATACGCAGTATTTT
CASSAIEGRSTDTQYF
>TRBJ2-3|TRBV4-3|few|-
TGCGCCAGCAGCCTTCGGTTGAGGACAGATACGCAGTATTTT
CASSLRLRTDTQYF
>TRBJ2-7|TRBV5-1|few|TRBD1
TGCGCCAGCAGCCTGAGGACAGGGGGCCCAGGGGAGCAGTACTTC
CASSLRTGGPGEQYF
>TRBJ2-1|TRBV29-1|-|TRBD2
TGCACCGGACTAGCGGGGAGAGGGGAGCAGTTCTTC
CTGLAGRGEQFF
>TRBJ1-2|TRBV13|-|-
TGTGCCAGCAGCCTGATGGGCAGAACTAACTATGGCTACACCTTC
CASSLMGRTNYGYTF
>TRBJ2-6|TRBV5-4|-|-
TGTGCCAGCAGCTTGGGTCAGAACTCTGGGGCCAACGTCCTGACTTTC
CASSLGQNSGANVLTF
>TRBJ2-3|TRBV11-2|-|-
TGTGCCAGCAGTAGCGCGTCGGGCGGAGATACGCAGTATTTT
CASSSASGGDTQYF
>TRBJ1-4|TRBV11-1|-|TRBD1
TGTGCCAGCAGCCAAGGGACAGATAATGAAAAACTGTTTTTT
CASSQGTDNEKLFF
>TRBJ1-1|TRBV18|-|-
TGTGCCAGCTCGGGGACGCCCGGGAGGTCTGAAGCTTTCTTT
CASSGTPGRSEAFF
>TRBJ2-2|TRBV9|few|TRBD2
TGTGCCAGCAGCGTGGGCGGGAGGGCCGCCGGGGAGCTGTTTTTT
CASSVGGRAAGELFF
>TRBJ1-5|TRBV30|few|-
TGTGCCTGGAGCGAAGGGGCTCAGCCCCAGCATTTT
CAWSEGAQPQHF
>TRBJ1-2|TRBV2|few|-
TGTGCCAGCAGCTGGGGAGGTGATGGCTACACCTTC
CASSWGGDGYTF
>TRBJ1-1|TRBV7-9|-|TRBD1
TGTGCCAGCATCCCCGCAGGGGGCCAGAACACTGAAGCTTTCTTT
CASIPAGGQNTEAFF
>TRBJ2-5|TRBV29-1|-|-
TGCAGCGTTGCGTTATTCTTCGGCAGGGCCCTCGAGACCCAGTACTTC
CSVALFFGRALETQYF
>TRBJ2-7|TRBV5-1|-|-
TGCGCCAGCAGCTTGGTGGCGGGGAGCTCCTACGAGCAGTACTTC
CASSLVAGSSYEQYF
>TRBJ2-5|TRBV5-1|-|-
TGCGCCAGCGCCCACGTGGGGGCTAGTGAGACCCAGTACTTC
CASAHVGASETQYF
>TRBJ2-7|TRBV30|few|TRBD1
TGTGCCTCGGGACAGAGCTCCTACGAGCAGTACTTC
CASGQSSYEQYF